Below, 27 T cell receptor beta chains from the same sample are listed, as sequenced in a study of shared clonotypes between healthy human individuals. TCRdb's table, derived via immunoSEQ multiplex PCR, lists solely in-frame clones and lacks some. The sample includes more than 2,000,000 clones, about 92% of them seen just once. What was sequenced was naive CD4+ T cells sorted from blood. Indicated subset: CD45RA+ positively selected. These receptors originate from a man aged 18 to 30 in good health.

The count of this clone is one. V gene TRBV5-6 combines with J gene TRBJ1-2; 9 positions match TRBD1. V lost 6 bases and J lost 4; bases outside the gene matches: 4. The CDR3 consists of 13 residues. Germline assignment: CDR1 SGHDT and CDR2 YYEEEE. This CDR3 is CASNGQGTYGYTF. The CDR3 bases are TGTGCCAGCAATGGACAGGGGACCTATGGCTACACCTTC. Combining the CDR3 with reference TRBV5-6 and TRBJ1-2 gives the whole variable domain DAGVTQSPTHLIKTRGQQVTLRCSPKSGHDTVSWYQQALGQGPQFIFQYYEEEERQRGNFPDRFSGHQFPNYSSELNVNALLLGDSALYLCASNGQGTYGYTFGSGTRLTVV.

Written as DNA, the CDR3 is TGCGCCAGCAGCTTGGGGCCAAGGGGGCTTAACATTCAGTACTTC. Protein product: CASSLGPRGLNIQYF. This chain uses TRBV5-1 with TRBJ2-4, with 7 nucleotides matching TRBD1. This CDR3 spans 15 amino acids. The germline gives CDR1 SGHRS, CDR2 YFSETQ. V was pared by 0 bases and J by 7 bases, with 7 bases of the junction left unmatched.

This chain uses TRBV5-1 with TRBJ1-3; the match to TRBD1 covers 7 bases. The V gene end was trimmed by 4 bases and the J gene end by 0 bases; junction bases not matched to a gene: 4. The germline CDR1 and CDR2 sequences are SGHRS and YFSETQ. The CDR3 is 15 residues long. The CDR3 DNA follows: TGCGCCAGCAGCGACAGGGTTTACTCTGGAAACACCATATATTTT. Translated: CASSDRVYSGNTIYF.

This sequence joins TRBV28 and TRBJ1-4; the D is unclear. V lost 5 bases, J lost 0 bases, and 10 bases lay in between. CDR1 is MDHEN, CDR2 SYDVKM, per germline. The length of the CDR3 is 15 residues. CDR3 in amino acids: CASSPGDATNEKLFF. The CDR3 region has the DNA TGTGCCAGCAGTCCGGGAGACGCAACTAATGAAAAACTGTTTTTT.

This chain uses TRBV28 with TRBJ2-2; D is unclear. The V and J ends lost 6 bases and 8 bases respectively, with 10 bases between them. Looked up from germline, CDR1 is MDHEN and CDR2 is SYDVKM. CDR3 length: 12 amino acids. This CDR3 is CASSLVRGELFF. The CDR3 coding sequence is TGTGCCAGCAGCCTAGTACGTGGGGAGCTGTTTTTT.

V and J are TRBV5-1 and TRBJ1-1; D unresolved. Germline V lookup: CDR1 SGHRS, CDR2 YFSETQ. The CDR3 has 13 amino acids. The germline V and J ends were trimmed by 6 bases and 1 base, with 10 bases remaining between them. The CDR3 bases are TGCGCCAGCACCTTAGGACCGAACACTGAAGCTTTCTTT. Translation: CASTLGPNTEAFF. Together with reference TRBV5-1 and TRBJ1-1, the CDR3 gives the full variable domain: KAGVTQTPRYLIKTRGQQVTLSCSPISGHRSVSWYQQTPGQGLQFLFEYFSETQRNKGNFPGRFSGRQFSNSRSEMNVSTLELGDSALYLCASTLGPNTEAFFGQGTRLTVV.

The chain recombines TRBV5-1 with TRBJ2-7; tentatively, D is TRBD2 (7 bases). Germline V gene data show CDR1 as SGHRS and CDR2 as YFSETQ. The CDR3 length is 16 residues. Deletions cut 4 bases from V and 3 bases from J, with 20 bases between. CDR3 amino acids: CASSPGGGGIGYEQYF. CDR3 DNA sequence: TGCGCCAGCAGCCCGGGGGGCGGAGGGATAGGCTACGAGCAGTACTTC.

The chain is built from TRBV5-6 and TRBJ2-2; D perhaps matches TRBD2 (6 bases). Germline-derived CDR1 and CDR2 are SGHDT and YYEEEE. This CDR3 has 14 amino acids. The V end was cut by 5 bases, the J end by 7 bases, with 15 bases between. CDR3 region: CASRNTGGDGELFF. CDR3 sequence (DNA): TGTGCCAGCAGGAACACAGGAGGGGACGGGGAGCTGTTTTTT.

The DNA of the CDR3 is TGTGCCAGCAGCCCCATCTCATCCGTCGCCGGCTATGGCTACACCTTC. Translating it yields CASSPISSVAGYGYTF. This chain links TRBV5-4 with TRBJ1-2; D unresolved. The germline V and J ends were trimmed by 4 bases and 4 bases, with 20 bases remaining between them. CDR1 and CDR2 (germline): SGHNT, YYREEE (reference sequence). This CDR3 spans 16 amino acids.

The chain carries TRBV30 and TRBJ2-7; 7 positions agree with TRBD1. This CDR3 region has 14 residues. Trimming at V came to 2 bases and at J to 4 bases, leaving 8 bases not matched to a gene. Germline assignment: CDR1 GTSNPN and CDR2 SVGIG (reference sequence). The CDR3 loop reads CAWSLTGAQYEQYF. Here the CDR3 DNA reads TGTGCCTGGAGTCTCACAGGGGCGCAATACGAGCAGTACTTC.

V is TRBV10-1 and J is TRBJ1-5; D unclear. The CDR3 extends over 17 amino acids. CDR1 is WNHNN, CDR2 SYGVQD, per germline (reference sequence). Deletions cut 7 bases from V and 5 bases from J, with 24 bases between. CDR3 sequence (DNA): TGCGCCAGCAAAGCAATTCCGGGCCCAATACAAGATCAGCCCCAGCATTTT. Its translation is CASKAIPGPIQDQPQHF.

This chain connects TRBV10-2 to TRBJ1-5; the match to TRBD1 covers 8 bases. Germline V gene sequence: CDR1 WSHSY, CDR2 SAAADI. The V and J ends lost 4 bases and 6 bases, in that order; junction bases with no gene match: 8. This CDR3 spans 15 amino acids. For the CDR3, the DNA is TGCGCCAGCAGTGCCGGGCAGGGGGCGGTTCAGCCCCAGCATTTT. Its translation is CASSAGQGAVQPQHF.

The gene calls are TRBV12-5 and TRBJ2-3; the D gene is possibly TRBD2 (5 bases). Trimming removed 9 bases at V and 7 bases at J, with 20 bases between. The CDR3 spans 14 residues. The germline V gene has CDR1 LGHNT and CDR2 FRNRAP. The chain's CDR3 is CASGTGSEIHTQYF. The CDR3 coding sequence is TGTGCTAGCGGTACGGGATCAGAGATCCATACGCAGTATTTT.

The rearrangement links TRBV28 to TRBJ2-7, with D possibly being TRBD2 (7 bases). V was shortened by 7 bases and J by 2 bases, with 18 bases between the two germline ends. The CDR3 extends over 15 amino acids. CDR1 and CDR2 from the germline V gene are MDHEN and SYDVKM. CDR3 in amino acids: CASTLGGVLTYEQYF. DNA of the CDR3: TGTGCCAGCACCCTAGGGGGGGTTCTTACCTACGAGCAGTACTTC.

On this clone: The sample holds other DNA sequences that translate to the same CDR3. This chain uses TRBV10-3 with TRBJ2-5; 7 bases are a match to TRBD2. V lost 0 bases and J lost 2; bases outside the gene matches: 0. Germline values: CDR1 ENHRY, CDR2 SYGVKD. The CDR3 loop spans 14 amino acids. The CDR3 DNA reads TGTGCCATCAGTGAGTCCGGGAGGCAAGAGACCCAGTACTTC. Residues: CAISESGRQETQYF.

There are a few counts of this clone. V usage is TRBV6-5 and J usage is TRBJ1-5, with a tentative D call TRBD1 (5 bases). Germline CDR1 is MNHEY and CDR2 is SVGAGI. The CDR3 has 15 residues. The V and J ends lost 6 bases and 0 bases respectively, with 12 bases between them. CDR3 DNA: TGTGCCAGCAGCTTCGGGACGGATAGCAATCAGCCCCAGCATTTT. Translating it yields CASSFGTDSNQPQHF.

The chain has TRBV25-1 and TRBJ2-5; possibly TRBD1 for D (5 bases). CDR3 length: 15 amino acids. V lost 4 bases, J lost 0 bases, and 12 bases lay in between. The germline CDR1 and CDR2 sequences are MGHDK and SYGVNS. The CDR3, as DNA: TGTGCCAGCAGTGGGACATCAGCGTACCAAGAGACCCAGTACTTC. Its translation: CASSGTSAYQETQYF.

This chain uses TRBV19 with TRBJ2-7, with 7 bases identical to TRBD2. Germline loops: CDR1 LNHDA, CDR2 SQIVND (reference sequence). Trimming took 8 bases from V and 3 from J; bases not matched to a gene: 4. This CDR3 is 12 amino acids long. The CDR3 sequence: CASASGGYEQYF. As DNA, the CDR3 is TGTGCCAGTGCTAGCGGAGGCTACGAGCAGTACTTC.

This chain joins TRBV30 and TRBJ2-3; 10 bases map to TRBD2. With 0 bases clipped from V and 0 bases from J, the junction kept 9 bases outside the gene matches. The CDR3 sequence is 18 residues long. Germline loops: CDR1 GTSNPN, CDR2 SVGIG (reference sequence). The CDR3 DNA follows: TGTGCCTGGAGTGTAAGGGCTAGCGGGGGACCTAGCACAGATACGCAGTATTTT. The encoded protein is CAWSVRASGGPSTDTQYF.

This chain connects TRBV5-1 to TRBJ1-2; a weak D match, TRBD1 (5 bases). In germline, CDR1 is SGHRS, CDR2 YFSETQ. CDR3 length: 15 residues. Trimming left V 7 bases short and J 0 bases short, with 16 bases between. CDR3 bases: TGCGCCAGCTCCGGTAGGGGAGACCCTAACTATGGCTACACCTTC. It codes for CASSGRGDPNYGYTF.

The chain carries TRBV6-5 and TRBJ1-1, with D unresolved. This CDR3 has 12 residues. Germline V lookup: CDR1 MNHEY, CDR2 SVGAGI. Trimming took 5 bases from V and 4 from J, leaving 8 bases between them. CDR3 sequence reads: CASSRPSTEAFF. Here the CDR3 DNA reads TGTGCCAGCAGTCGCCCGAGCACTGAAGCTTTCTTT.

This clone was seen a single time. This chain joins TRBV28 and TRBJ1-4, with D possibly TRBD1 on 5 matching bases. Trimming cost V 7 bases and J 14 bases, with 14 bases left between them. Per the germline V gene, CDR1 is MDHEN and CDR2 is SYDVKM. This CDR3 has 11 residues. The CDR3 nucleotides read TGTGCCAGCAACACGGCGAGGGACCTGTTTTTT. Amino acids: CASNTARDLFF.

The chain uses TRBV30 and TRBJ2-2, with TRBD1 identical over 11 bases. The CDR3 contains 15 residues. The V and J ends lost 3 bases and 4 bases, in that order; junction bases with no gene match: 4. In germline, CDR1 is GTSNPN, CDR2 SVGIG (reference sequence). The CDR3 spells CAWRVGTGGTGELFF. The CDR3 region has the DNA TGTGCCTGGAGAGTCGGGACAGGGGGCACCGGGGAGCTGTTTTTT.

The chain combines TRBV6-4 with TRBJ1-2, with 7 bases identical to TRBD1. This CDR3 comprises 14 residues. CDR1 is MRHNA, CDR2 SNTAGT, per germline. V gave up 6 bases and J gave up 3 bases; unmatched junction bases: 7. The CDR3 protein is CASRNRGYYYGYTF. CDR3 nucleotide sequence: TGTGCCAGCAGAAACAGGGGTTATTACTATGGCTACACCTTC.

The chain is built from TRBV9 and TRBJ2-1; 11 bases are a match to TRBD2. Per germline, CDR1 SGDLS and CDR2 YYNGEE. This CDR3 region has 15 residues. V shed 3 bases and J 9 bases; nucleotides not matched to a gene: 8. For the CDR3, the DNA is TGTGCCAGCAGCGCCGGGACTAGCGGTAGCAGTGAGCAGTTCTTC. Its protein product is CASSAGTSGSSEQFF.

There are a few counts of this clone. J is TRBJ1-1 and V is TRBV29-1; 8 nucleotides match TRBD1. Germline V gives CDR1 SQVTM, CDR2 ANQGSEA. This CDR3 region has 13 residues. V shed 7 bases and J 1 base; nucleotides not matched to a gene: 5. The CDR3 DNA is TGCAGCGCGAGGACAGGGTCGAACACTGAAGCTTTCTTT. As protein: CSARTGSNTEAFF.

The rearrangement links TRBV30 to TRBJ2-3; possible D gene TRBD2, 6 bases. The CDR3 is 16 amino acids. Germline V gives CDR1 GTSNPN, CDR2 SVGIG (reference sequence). V lost 3 bases, J lost 5 bases, and 21 bases lay in between. Written as DNA, the CDR3 is TGTGCCTGGAGCGCAAGTACATCCGCGCGGGGAGATACGCAGTATTTT. It translates to CAWSASTSARGDTQYF.